Below are 15 T cell receptor beta chains sequenced from a single sample in a study of PD-1 blockade in classical Hodgkin lymphoma. The method was immunoSEQ multiplex PCR; TCRdb's version includes in-frame clones alone and lacks a portion of them. The top ten hold more than 6.5% of the sample, which has about 17,000 clones, about 66% seen once. Exposure to brentuximab vedotin varied, and each patient had relapsed following autologous stem cell transplantation. The input for sequencing was peripheral blood mononuclear cells (PBMCs), taken before the second cycle of nivolumab. The receptors shown here come from a human donor with classical Hodgkin lymphoma.

By its share, this clone is large. The J gene is TRBJ2-1, the V gene TRBV27, with D unresolved. The V end lost 4 bases, the J end lost 7 bases, and 14 bases lay between the germline ends. The germline V gene has CDR1 MNHEY and CDR2 SMNVEV (reference sequence). The CDR3 contains 14 residues. The CDR3 sequence is CASSSSTLGNEQFF. The CDR3 coding sequence is TGTGCCAGCAGTTCCAGCACCCTTGGGAATGAGCAGTTCTTC.

The chain employs TRBV6-1 and TRBJ1-4, with D uncertain. There are 13 residues in the CDR3. V was trimmed by 10 bases and J by 8 bases, leaving 17 bases between them. CDR1 is MNHNS and CDR2 is SASEGT in the germline V gene. The CDR3 DNA reads TGTGCCACCTCGTTGCTAGCTGGAGAAAAACTGTTTTTT. This encodes CATSLLAGEKLFF.

The chain uses TRBV28 and TRBJ2-3, with D unresolved. The V gene's germline CDR1 is MDHEN and CDR2 SYDVKM. Between the trimmed V and J ends, which lost 5 bases and 5 bases, there was a span of 8 bases. The CDR3 extends over 12 amino acids. CDR3 sequence (DNA): TGTGCCAGCAGTCCCCCCCTAGATACGCAGTATTTT. Its translation is CASSPPLDTQYF.

This clone was observed a single time. The chain joins TRBV5-6 to TRBJ2-7; D is perhaps TRBD2 (6 bases). V lost 3 bases, J lost 2 bases, and 18 bases lay in between. Germline CDR1 reads SGHDT; CDR2 reads YYEEEE. The CDR3 runs to 16 residues. Written as DNA, the CDR3 is TGTGCCAGCAGCTCCAGACTAGGGGTTTATACCTACGAGCAGTACTTC. Amino acid sequence: CASSSRLGVYTYEQYF. Based on the CDR3 plus reference TRBV5-6 and TRBJ2-7, the full variable domain is DAGVTQSPTHLIKTRGQQVTLRCSPKSGHDTVSWYQQALGQGPQFIFQYYEEEERQRGNFPDRFSGHQFPNYSSELNVNALLLGDSALYLCASSSRLGVYTYEQYFGPGTRLTVT.

This clone was seen a few times. This rearrangement joins TRBV5-5 to TRBJ1-4; 8 nucleotides line up with TRBD1. Per germline, CDR1 SGHKS and CDR2 YYEKEE (reference sequence). There are 14 residues in the CDR3. Trimming took 6 bases from V and 7 from J; bases not matched to a gene: 8. Written as DNA, the CDR3 is TGTGCCAGCAACAGGGACAGGTTCGGTGAAAAACTGTTTTTT. Encoded protein: CASNRDRFGEKLFF.

The V gene is TRBV14, the J gene TRBJ1-5; tentative D call: TRBD1 (5 bases). The CDR3 is 13 residues long. V lost 4 bases and J lost 4, with 8 bases in between. Per the germline V gene, CDR1 is SGHDN and CDR2 is FVKESK. The chain's CDR3 is CASSPGGNQPQHF. For the CDR3, the DNA is TGTGCCAGCAGCCCCGGGGGGAATCAGCCCCAGCATTTT.

In this sample, this clone turned up once. The chain employs TRBV15 and TRBJ2-7; 14 bases map to TRBD2. In germline, CDR1 is LNHNV, CDR2 YYDKDF (reference sequence). V shed 3 bases, J shed 0 bases, and the junction held 4 bases outside the gene matches. The CDR3 totals 17 residues. In DNA, the CDR3 is TGTGCCACCAGCAGTTTGGGACTAGCGGGAGTCTCCTACGAGCAGTACTTC. The encoded protein is CATSSLGLAGVSYEQYF.

The DNA of the CDR3 is TGTGCCAGCAGCGCAGGACTAGCGTACACAGATACGCAGTATTTT. It is translated as CASSAGLAYTDTQYF. J is TRBJ2-3 and V is TRBV9; the match to TRBD2 covers 9 bases. The CDR3 has 15 residues. Germline V CDR1 and CDR2: SGDLS, YYNGEE. V trimming: 3 bases; J trimming: 2 bases; junction bases outside the gene matches: 4.

The rearrangement uses TRBV27 and TRBJ2-3, with a tentative D call TRBD2 (6 bases). CDR3 length: 13 residues. Germline V gives CDR1 MNHEY, CDR2 SMNVEV (reference sequence). The V end was cut by 8 bases, the J end by 6 bases, with 15 bases between. This CDR3 is CASGLQGWDTQYF. The CDR3 bases are TGTGCCAGCGGACTACAAGGGTGGGATACGCAGTATTTT.

This sequence joins TRBV9 and TRBJ2-1, with 8 nucleotides matching TRBD2. J gave up 8 bases and V 0 bases, and 7 bases lay outside the gene matches. Germline values: CDR1 SGDLS, CDR2 YYNGEE. The CDR3 spans 15 residues. The CDR3 region has the DNA TGTGCCAGCAGCGTAGGAGGACTAGCCTTGGATGAGCAGTTCTTC. It specifies CASSVGGLALDEQFF.

This chain joins TRBV11-1 and TRBJ1-6; D is ambiguous. Germline V lookup: CDR1 SGHAT, CDR2 FQDESV (reference sequence). V lost 5 bases and J 0 bases, leaving 5 bases between the germline ends. The length of the CDR3 is 14 residues. The CDR3 DNA reads TGTGCCAGCAGCATATACTCCTATAATTCACCCCTCCACTTT. Translating it yields CASSIYSYNSPLHF.

This chain uses TRBV27 with TRBJ2-7, with TRBD1 matching 7 bases. Germline assignment: CDR1 MNHEY and CDR2 SMNVEV (reference sequence). With 5 bases clipped from V and 2 bases from J, the junction kept 3 bases outside the gene matches. The CDR3 consists of 13 residues. The CDR3 bases are TGTGCCAGCAGTAACAGGGGTGCCTACGAGCAGTACTTC. Protein: CASSNRGAYEQYF.

J is TRBJ1-5 and V is TRBV6-5, with D possibly being TRBD1 (6 bases). The V gene's germline CDR1 is MNHEY and CDR2 SVGAGI. The CDR3 consists of 15 residues. With 6 bases removed from V and 4 bases from J, the gap between germline ends came to 16 bases. The CDR3 DNA reads as TGTGCCAGCAGAAGAGACAGGTGGGGAAATCAGCCCCAGCATTTT. Translation gives CASRRDRWGNQPQHF.

This chain joins TRBV12-5 and TRBJ2-2; 10 bases match TRBD2. The CDR3 extends over 16 amino acids. V shed 0 bases and J 6 bases; nucleotides not matched to a gene: 4. Germline V lookup: CDR1 LGHNT, CDR2 FRNRAP. As DNA, the CDR3 is TGTGCTAGTGGTTTGGTAGCGGGAGGGAGGCCCGGGGAGCTGTTTTTT. As protein: CASGLVAGGRPGELFF.

The rearrangement uses TRBV7-9 and TRBJ2-1, with 8 bases that match TRBD1. Looked up from germline, CDR1 is SEHNR and CDR2 is FQNEAQ (reference sequence). The CDR3 totals 15 residues. The V segment lost 6 bases and the J segment 4 bases; nucleotides outside the gene matches: 8. The CDR3 nucleotides read TGTGCCAGCAGTCGGACAGGGAGCTTATACAATGAGCAGTTCTTC. Protein sequence: CASSRTGSLYNEQFF.